The rows below give T cell receptor beta chains drawn from one sample of a study of T cell repertoires in cytomegalovirus infection. TCRdb redid the calling of the reads with MiXCR, one entry per CDR3 protein. The table has 900,000 to 950,000 distinct CDR3 sequences, approximately 31% seen once; the top ten hold 13%. For these receptors, no antigen is known. The source was cultured CD8+ T cells from PBMCs, collected from culture after CMV antigen stimulation. Receptors were obtained from a human donor in good health (CMV status not recorded). Some clones in this sample may be carry-over from other donors' samples. CDR3s include the opening cysteine and the closing phenylalanine or tryptophan. The D gene is left open where the match is weak. Where a row states a size, it is once, few, many or the class of an expanded clone; other rows omit it.

D gene,J gene,clone size,V gene,CDR3 protein,CDR3 DNA
.,TRBJ1-2,few,TRBV6-5,CASSYSAPGVSNYGYTF,TGTGCCAGCAGTTACTCGGCTCCAGGGGTTTCTAACTATGGCTACACCTTC
.,TRBJ1-2,many,TRBV7-2,CASSLASRTTFRYGYTF,TGTGCCAGCAGCTTAGCAAGCCGGACGACCTTTAGATATGGCTACACCTTC
.,TRBJ2-1,many,TRBV7-2,CASRPGDWVNEQFF,TGTGCCAGCAGGCCAGGGGACTGGGTGAATGAGCAGTTCTTC
.,TRBJ1-1,many,TRBV12-3/TRBV12-4,CASSSGSMNTEAFF,TGTGCCAGCAGTTCGGGCAGTATGAACACTGAAGCTTTCTTT
.,TRBJ1-3,.,TRBV3-1,CASSQETGNTIYF,TGTGCCAGCAGCCAAGAAACGGGAAACACCATATATTTT
.,TRBJ1-1,many,TRBV7-9,CASSPQGWGNTEAFF,TGTGCCAGCAGCCCACAGGGTTGGGGGAACACTGAAGCTTTCTTT
.,TRBJ2-3,.,TRBV11-3,CASSPPQTDTQYF,TGTGCCAGCAGCCCTCCGCAGACAGATACGCAGTATTTT
.,TRBJ2-3,few,TRBV7-6,CASSPEGGGSTDTQYF,TGTGCCAGCAGCCCCGAGGGGGGGGGGAGCACAGATACGCAGTATTTT
.,TRBJ2-1,.,TRBV20-1,CSASAQGVAESSYNEQFF,TGCAGTGCTAGTGCTCAGGGGGTAGCGGAAAGCTCCTACAATGAGCAGTTCTTC
TRBD1,TRBJ2-1,few,TRBV6-1,CASRGQLYNEQFF,TGTGCCAGCAGGGGACAGCTCTACAATGAGCAGTTCTTC
.,TRBJ1-2,few,TRBV7-6,CASSSLGQPYGYTF,TGTGCCAGCAGCTCCCTCGGGCAGCCCTATGGCTACACCTTC
.,TRBJ2-5,many,TRBV11-2,CASSLGRWAQETQYF,TGTGCCAGCAGCTTAGGAAGATGGGCCCAAGAGACCCAGTACTTC
.,TRBJ1-5,.,TRBV20-1,CSASPGGANQPQHF,TGCAGTGCTAGCCCAGGAGGGGCGAATCAGCCCCAGCATTTT
TRBD1,TRBJ2-1,.,TRBV4-3,CASSRKVTGYNEQFF,TGCGCCAGCAGCCGCAAGGTGACAGGGTACAATGAGCAGTTCTTC
.,TRBJ2-1,many,TRBV7-6,CASSLNTRRIYNEQFF,TGTGCCAGCAGCTTGAATACCCGCCGGATATACAATGAGCAGTTCTTC
.,TRBJ1-1,few,TRBV3-1,CASSPRNTDGNTEAFF,TGTGCCAGCAGCCCTCGGAATACGGACGGGAACACTGAAGCTTTCTTT
.,TRBJ1-1,.,TRBV6-2/TRBV6-3,CASSSWGRGEAFF,TGTGCCAGCAGTTCCTGGGGGCGGGGTGAAGCTTTCTTT